Listed here are 3 T cell receptor beta chains from one sample, sequenced in a study of T cells in Graves' hyperthyroidism and ophthalmopathy. Amplified TCR beta CDR3 regions derived from RNA transcripts. Primed by the HTBI set, a first-round RT-PCR was run on the TCR CDR3. Using its own MiXCR run on the multiplex PCR reads, TCRdb lists one record per CDR3 protein. This table has under 650,000 distinct CDR3 sequences, 15% to 20% appearing once. Sequences were obtained from blood. The source of these receptors is a woman aged 25 to 39 with Graves' hyperthyroidism.

A single count supports this clonotype. This may be a read error: a much more frequent sequence differs by one nucleotide. The V call is TRBV29-1, the J call TRBJ2-6, with unresolved D. The CDR3 has 13 amino acids. Germline values: CDR1 SQVTM, CDR2 ANQGSEA. CDR3 bases: TGCAGCGTTTCCCCTTCTGGGACCAACGTCCTGACTTTC. Translation gives CSVSPSGTNVLTF.

This clonotype showed up many times. This chain connects TRBV5-1 to TRBJ2-3, with D hard to call. Germline CDR1 SGHRS, CDR2 YFSETQ. The V gene lost 0 bases and the J gene lost 6 bases, with 11 bases spanning the gap. The CDR3 covers 14 residues. The CDR3 DNA reads TGCGCCAGCAGCTTGGAACAGCTAGTCGATACGCAGTATTTT. Its translation is CASSLEQLVDTQYF.

This clonotype was seen ten or more times. The chain's CDR3 is CASSSSSDPGGGDQETQYF. Here the CDR3 DNA reads TGTGCCAGCAGCTCCTCTTCCGATCCCGGAGGAGGGGACCAAGAGACCCAGTACTTC. This rearrangement joins TRBV6-2 or TRBV6-3 to TRBJ2-5, with D tentatively TRBD2 (6 bases). Germline values: CDR1 MNHEY, CDR2 SVGEGT. CDR3 length equals 19 residues. V lost 6 bases to trimming and J lost 0 bases, with 26 bases between them.